Below are 2 T cell receptor beta chains sequenced from a single sample in a study of T cell responses to AZD1222 COVID-19 vaccine. The method was immunoSEQ multiplex PCR; TCRdb's version includes in-frame clones alone and lacks a portion of them. The repertoire holds around 140,000 clones, with 90% as singletons. The source was peripheral blood, collected on day 0 of AZD1222 vaccination. Every receptor here comes from an adult in good health.

The chain carries TRBV4-1 and TRBJ2-7, with 7 positions matching TRBD2. The CDR3 has 14 residues. Germline V gene lookup returns CDR1 MGHRA and CDR2 YSYEKL. Trimming took 6 bases from V and 3 from J; bases not matched to a gene: 8. The CDR3 loop is CASSRQGLLYEQYF. The CDR3 DNA reads TGCGCCAGCAGTCGGCAGGGACTACTCTACGAGCAGTACTTC.

The chain has TRBV5-1 and TRBJ1-1, with D uncertain. Germline CDR1 SGHRS, CDR2 YFSETQ. Trimming removed 5 bases at V and 0 bases at J, with 11 bases between. The length of the CDR3 is 14 residues. Here the CDR3 reads CASRLELMNTEAFF. The CDR3 DNA reads TGCGCCAGCAGACTAGAACTCATGAACACTGAAGCTTTCTTT.